The clone carrying this T cell receptor (beta chain) was seen ten or more times. As yet, its antigen is unknown. This specimen comes from a study of neurological immune-mediated disorders. Whole-study results and caveats: The absence of shared CDR3 amino acid sequences among expanded clones across subjects suggests private repertoires in all groups. TCR clonal expansion peaked in HTLV-1-associated myelopathy patients and was lowest in multiple sclerosis patients.

TCRdb fed the 5' RACE reads into MiXCR, producing one record per CDR3 protein. This sample yields fewer than 30,000 distinct CDR3 sequences, of which around 21% are seen a single time; roughly 17% belongs to the top ten. This CDR3 has 16 residues. The J segment lost 5 bases and the V segment lost 5 bases, leaving 7 bases of the junction unmatched. Germline V CDR1 and CDR2: SGHTA, FQGNSA. Unsorted libraries were prepared from 2 million PBMCs held at -80 C. Specimen: PBMCs. The chain uses TRBV7-2 and TRBJ2-5; 14 nucleotides match TRBD2. This TCR was sampled from a woman aged 60-75 years in good health. The CDR3 protein is CASSKTSGGASETQYF. CDR3 nucleotides: TGTGCCAGCAGCAAGACTAGCGGGGGGGCGAGTGAGACCCAGTACTTC.